Reported below is one T cell receptor (beta chain). The CDR3 has 16 residues. V trimming: 1 base; J trimming: 3 bases; junction bases outside the gene matches: 3. CDR1 and CDR2 (germline): SGHVS, FNYEAQ. This record belongs to a study of blood T cell repertoires in COVID-19. Authors' processing steps: Amplifying reference gene primers gave estimates of nucleated cell counts. Measured with immunoSEQ multiplex PCR; TCRdb has only the in-frame clones, and not every one. D and trimming come from the DNA, and the V and J calls and clone size come from that table. The sample comprises about 360,000 clones, about 89% of which are singletons, and around 1.3% rests with the top ten. Recruits, aged about 18 to 89 years, lived in 24 US areas.

The chain employs TRBV7-6 and TRBJ1-3, with 10 positions matching TRBD1. The TCR comes from a man aged 30 to 39 who had recovered from COVID-19. Sequenced input: PBMCs or T cells enriched from blood (not recorded which). The CDR3: CASSLGGQGFGNTIYF. CDR3 nucleotides: TGTGCCAGCAGCTTAGGGGGACAGGGGTTTGGAAACACCATATATTTT.